This T cell receptor (beta chain) appears in the sequencing data of a study of graft-versus-host responses after intestinal transplantation. Broader study findings: Within allografts, high graft-versus-host to host-versus-graft clonal ratios were seen among patients with graft-donor T cell macrochimerism.

Clones were read by immunoSEQ multiplex PCR, and TCRdb kept only the in-frame ones, dropping some. The data contain around 4,000 clones, roughly 21% of them singletons. Source: alloreactive CD4+ T cells from a mixed lymphocyte reaction culture, taken before transplantation. The subset was: CFSE-low proliferating T cells sorted from approximately six-day pre-transplant mixed lymphocyte reaction (GvH or HvG direction). The sequence was obtained from a human patient who was an organ donor for intestinal transplantation.

CDR3 DNA sequence: TGTGCCAGCAGTTTATTGACAGGGCGTCAGCCCCAGCATTTT. Its protein is CASSLLTGRQPQHF. V and J are TRBV28 and TRBJ1-5; 7 bases agree with TRBD1. The CDR3 consists of 14 residues. V was clipped by 1 base and J by 6 bases; unmatched bases: 3. Germline V CDR1 and CDR2: MDHEN, SYDVKM. Filled out from reference TRBV28 and TRBJ1-5, the complete variable domain reads DVKVTQSSRYLVKRTGEKVFLECVQDMDHENMFWYRQDPGLGLRLIYFSYDVKMKEKGDIPEGYSVSREKKERFSLILESASTNQTSMYLCASSLLTGRQPQHFGDGTRLSIL.